The 10 T cell receptor beta chains below all came from one sample that was sequenced in a study of PD-1 blockade in mismatch repair-deficient tumors. Assay: immunoSEQ multiplex PCR; the TCRdb copy retains only in-frame clones and omits some. Of roughly 110,000 clones in the sample, around three quarters are singletons; the top ten hold 4% to 6%. Specimen: peripheral blood, collected about 60 weeks after starting pembrolizumab. The receptor set was obtained from an adult with mismatch repair-deficient cancer.

The table lists this clone with many counts. The chain uses TRBV18 and TRBJ1-2; D perhaps matches TRBD1 (5 bases). This CDR3 contains 14 residues. Germline loops: CDR1 KGHSH, CDR2 LQKENI. V lost 6 bases and J lost 8, with 19 bases in between. The CDR3 DNA follows: TGTGCCAGCTCTTTCGAGGGGTTCGCTGGGGGCTACACCTTC. Translation gives CASSFEGFAGGYTF.

Concerning this clone: Other DNA sequences within the sample encode an identical CDR3. The CDR3 region is CASRRGGGTEAFF. The CDR3 bases are TGTGCCAGCAGAAGAGGCGGGGGGACTGAAGCTTTCTTT. The rearrangement joins TRBV6-5 to TRBJ1-1, with D maybe TRBD1 (5 bases). CDR1 and CDR2 from the germline V gene are MNHEY and SVGAGI. The CDR3 totals 13 residues. V was cut by 6 bases and J by 5 bases, with 13 bases left in between.

A remark on this clone: A much larger clonotype is one base distant, so this may be a read error. The chain uses TRBV7-9 and TRBJ2-7, with 11 bases lining up with TRBD2. Germline assignment: CDR1 SEHNR and CDR2 FQNEAQ (reference sequence). This CDR3 has 15 amino acids. V trimming: 1 base; J trimming: 3 bases; junction bases outside the gene matches: 2. The CDR3: CASSLVLAGDYEQYF. The CDR3 DNA follows: TGTGCCAGCAGCTTAGTACTAGCGGGAGACTACGAGCAGTACTTC.

The DNA for the CDR3 is TGTGCCTGGAGCTCAGGGGATGCTGAAGCTTTCTTT. Encoded protein: CAWSSGDAEAFF. The chain combines TRBV30 with TRBJ1-1; D is perhaps TRBD1 (6 bases). Trimming stripped 3 bases from V and 6 bases from J, with 11 bases between. The CDR3 spans 12 residues. The germline gives CDR1 GTSNPN, CDR2 SVGIG (reference sequence).

J is TRBJ1-6 and V is TRBV25-1, with D unresolved. V was clipped by 1 base and J by 9 bases, with 10 bases between them. Germline V gene data show CDR1 as MGHDK and CDR2 as SYGVNS. The CDR3 loop spans 14 amino acids. The CDR3 is CASSELGRSSPLHF. In DNA form, the CDR3 reads TGTGCCAGCAGTGAATTAGGGCGATCTTCACCCCTCCACTTT. Full variable domain (rest looked up from reference TRBV25-1 and TRBJ1-6): EADIYQTPRYLVIGTGKKITLECSQTMGHDKMYWYQQDPGMELHLIHYSYGVNSTEKGDLSSESTVSRIRTEHFPLTLESARPSHTSQYLCASSELGRSSPLHFGNGTRLTVT.

The chain couples TRBV19 to TRBJ1-6; TRBD1 is a possible D gene (6 bases). The germline gives CDR1 LNHDA, CDR2 SQIVND (reference sequence). CDR3 length: 13 residues. V was trimmed by 10 bases and J by 2 bases, leaving 9 bases between them. CDR3 DNA: TGTGCCACCCGGGACACCTATAATTCACCCCTCCACTTT. Its translation: CATRDTYNSPLHF.

The rearrangement joins TRBV7-9 to TRBJ2-3; D gene uncertain. The CDR3 length is 12 residues. Deletions cut 2 bases from V and 5 bases from J, with 5 bases between. Germline CDR1 is SEHNR and CDR2 is FQNEAQ (reference sequence). As DNA, the CDR3 is TGTGCCAGCAGCTTATTGGGAGATACGCAGTATTTT. Translating it yields CASSLLGDTQYF.

V usage is TRBV18 and J usage is TRBJ2-3; 9 nucleotides agree with TRBD2. Germline trimming cut 3 bases from V and 3 bases from J; bases unmatched to any gene: 7. Germline assignment: CDR1 KGHSH and CDR2 LQKENI. The CDR3 sequence is 16 residues long. The DNA of the CDR3 is TGTGCCAGCTCACCCAATAGCGGGAGAGGTACAGATACGCAGTATTTT. It codes for CASSPNSGRGTDTQYF.

The J gene is TRBJ2-7, the V gene TRBV6-1, with TRBD2 matching 8 bases. The germline V gene has CDR1 MNHNS and CDR2 SASEGT. Trimming took 9 bases from V and 6 from J; bases not matched to a gene: 16. CDR3 length equals 15 residues. CDR3 loop: CASRDWAGGPGEQYF. The DNA of the CDR3 is TGTGCCAGTAGGGACTGGGCGGGAGGTCCTGGCGAGCAGTACTTC.

This sequence joins TRBV18 and TRBJ2-7; TRBD1 or TRBD2 may be the D gene (5 bases each). The germline gives CDR1 KGHSH, CDR2 LQKENI. V lost 4 bases and J 2 bases, leaving 12 bases between the germline ends. This CDR3 is built from 14 residues. The CDR3 protein is CASSQGRSTYEQYF. The CDR3 DNA reads as TGTGCCAGCTCACAGGGACGGTCTACCTACGAGCAGTACTTC.